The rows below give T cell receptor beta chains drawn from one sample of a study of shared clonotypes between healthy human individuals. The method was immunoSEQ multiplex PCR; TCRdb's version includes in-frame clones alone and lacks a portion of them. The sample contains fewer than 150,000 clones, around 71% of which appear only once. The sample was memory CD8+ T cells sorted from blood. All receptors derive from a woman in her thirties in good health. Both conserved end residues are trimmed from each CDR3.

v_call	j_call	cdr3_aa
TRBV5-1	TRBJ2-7	ASSFVGSYEQY
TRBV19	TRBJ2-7	ATKGQSSYEQY
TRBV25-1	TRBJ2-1	ASSPREGQNEQF
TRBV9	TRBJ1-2	ASRSNRVSLNYGYT
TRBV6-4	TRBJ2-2	ASSAGEAVGGELF
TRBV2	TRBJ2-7	ASSDSPNYEQY
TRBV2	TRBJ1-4	ASSSTGTGPATNEKLF
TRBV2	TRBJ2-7	ASSDPGSGVYEQY
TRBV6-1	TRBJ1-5	ASSRDRDLNQPQH
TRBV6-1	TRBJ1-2	ASNRQGDYGYT
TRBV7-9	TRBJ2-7	ASSLTSGIHEQY
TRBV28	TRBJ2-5	ASSREAFGLDFETQY
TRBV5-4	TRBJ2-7	ASSGGTGYEQY
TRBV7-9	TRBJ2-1	ASSLGQGEYNEQF
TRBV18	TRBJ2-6	ASSDPRDLQSRANVLT
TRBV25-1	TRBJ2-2	ASSSPDRDTGELF
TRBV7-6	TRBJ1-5	ASSLYQGPSQPQH
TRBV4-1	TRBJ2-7	ASSQLGLAGDEQY